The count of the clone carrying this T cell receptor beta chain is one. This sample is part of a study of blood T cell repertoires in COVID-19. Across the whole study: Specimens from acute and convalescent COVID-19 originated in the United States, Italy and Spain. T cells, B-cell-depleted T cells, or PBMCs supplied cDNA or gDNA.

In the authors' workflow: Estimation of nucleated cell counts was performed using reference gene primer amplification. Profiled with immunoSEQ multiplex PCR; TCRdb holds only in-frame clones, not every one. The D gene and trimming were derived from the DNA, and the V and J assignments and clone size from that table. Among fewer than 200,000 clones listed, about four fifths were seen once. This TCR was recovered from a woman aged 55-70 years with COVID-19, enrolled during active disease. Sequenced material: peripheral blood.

CDR3 region: CASSESPGQGAFGYTF. The CDR3 DNA follows: TGTGCCAGCAGTGAGAGCCCGGGACAGGGGGCCTTTGGCTACACCTTC. The chain carries TRBV6-1 and TRBJ1-2, with 12 positions matching TRBD1. V was pared by 3 bases and J by 7 bases, with 9 bases of the junction left unmatched. The CDR3 length is 16 residues. Germline assignment: CDR1 MNHNS and CDR2 SASEGT.